This TCR beta chain was recorded in a study of OX40 agonist ivuxolimab in advanced cancers. TCRdb keeps only in-frame clones here, not all; method: immunoSEQ multiplex PCR. The sample comprises around 40,000 clones, around 87% of which are singletons, and about 3.6% rests with the top ten. Trimming removed 0 bases from V and 1 base from J, with 12 bases in between. The V gene's germline CDR1 is GTSNPN and CDR2 SVGIG (reference sequence). The CDR3 totals 15 residues. This receptor was identified in an adult with an advanced solid tumor such as melanoma, head and neck, liver or kidney cancer. Sequencing used CD4+ or CD8+ T cells sorted from blood, obtained in a trial of the OX40 agonist ivuxolimab. This chain uses TRBV30 with TRBJ1-1; D not certain. The CDR3 DNA reads TGTGCCTGGAGTGTTCCTAGTTCCGGGAACACTGAAGCTTTCTTT. Encoded protein: CAWSVPSSGNTEAFF.